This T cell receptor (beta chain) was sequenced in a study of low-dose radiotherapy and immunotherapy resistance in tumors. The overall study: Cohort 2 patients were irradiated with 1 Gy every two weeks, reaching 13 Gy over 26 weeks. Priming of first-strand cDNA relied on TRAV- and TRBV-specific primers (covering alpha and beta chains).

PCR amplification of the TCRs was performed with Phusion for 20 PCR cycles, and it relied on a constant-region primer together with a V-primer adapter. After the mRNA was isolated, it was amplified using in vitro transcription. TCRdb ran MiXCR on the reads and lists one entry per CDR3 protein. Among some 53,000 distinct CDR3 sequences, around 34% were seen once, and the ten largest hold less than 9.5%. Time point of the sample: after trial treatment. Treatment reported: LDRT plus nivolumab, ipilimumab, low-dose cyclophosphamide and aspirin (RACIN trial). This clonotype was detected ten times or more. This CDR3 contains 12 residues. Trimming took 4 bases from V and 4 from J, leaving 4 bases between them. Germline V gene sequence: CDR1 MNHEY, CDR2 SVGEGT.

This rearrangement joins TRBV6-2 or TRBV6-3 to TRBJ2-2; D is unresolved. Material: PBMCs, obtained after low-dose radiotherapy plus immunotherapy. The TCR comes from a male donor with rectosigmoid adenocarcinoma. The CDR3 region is CASSFPTGELFF. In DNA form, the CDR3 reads TGTGCCAGCAGTTTTCCCACCGGGGAGCTGTTTTTT.